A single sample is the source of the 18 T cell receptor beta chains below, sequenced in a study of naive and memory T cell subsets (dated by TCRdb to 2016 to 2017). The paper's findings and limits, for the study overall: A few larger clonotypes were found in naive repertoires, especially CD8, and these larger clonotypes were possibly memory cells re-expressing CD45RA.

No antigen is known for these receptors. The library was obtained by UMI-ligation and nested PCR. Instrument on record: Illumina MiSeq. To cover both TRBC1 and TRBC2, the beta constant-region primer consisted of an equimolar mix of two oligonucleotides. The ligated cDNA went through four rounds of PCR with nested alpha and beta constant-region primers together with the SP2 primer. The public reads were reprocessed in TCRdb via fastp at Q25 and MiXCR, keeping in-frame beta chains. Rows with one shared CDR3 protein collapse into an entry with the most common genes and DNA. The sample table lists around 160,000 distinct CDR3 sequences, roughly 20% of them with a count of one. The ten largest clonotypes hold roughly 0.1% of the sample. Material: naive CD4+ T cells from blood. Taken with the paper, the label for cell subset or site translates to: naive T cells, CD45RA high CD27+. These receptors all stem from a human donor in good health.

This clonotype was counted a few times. The CDR3 sequence: CASSQTVRTDTQYF. In DNA form, the CDR3 reads TGCGCCAGCAGCCAGACAGTTAGGACAGATACGCAGTATTTT. The chain joins TRBV4-1 to TRBJ2-3, with a possible D match to TRBD1 (5 bases). V gave up 3 bases and J gave up 3 bases, with 10 bases separating them. Germline CDR1 reads MGHRA; CDR2 reads YSYEKL. This CDR3 region has 14 residues.

In DNA, the CDR3 is TGTGCCAGCAGCTTAGCCAGGGACGAGCAGTACTTC. Protein: CASSLARDEQYF. This chain links TRBV7-9 with TRBJ2-7, with a possible D match to TRBD1 (5 bases). This CDR3 region has 12 residues. The germline CDR1 and CDR2 sequences are SEHNR and FQNEAQ (reference sequence). The V end lost 0 bases, the J end lost 5 bases, and 5 bases lay between the germline ends. Full variable domain (remainder filled in from reference TRBV7-9 and TRBJ2-7): DTGVSQNPRHKITKRGQNVTFRCDPISEHNRLYWYRQTLGQGPEFLTYFQNEAQLEKSRLLSDRFSAERPKGSFSTLEIQRTEQGDSAMYLCASSLARDEQYFGPGTRLTVT.

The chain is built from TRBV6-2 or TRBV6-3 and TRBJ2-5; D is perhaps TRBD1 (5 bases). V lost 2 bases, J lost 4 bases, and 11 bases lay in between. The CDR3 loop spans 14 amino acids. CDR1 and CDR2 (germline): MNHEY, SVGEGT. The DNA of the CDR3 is TGTGCCAGCAGTTACCAGGGTTTGGGAGAGACCCAGTACTTC. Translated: CASSYQGLGETQYF.

The CDR3 nucleotides are TGTGCCAGCAGCTTGCGAGTGACAGGGGGCTACGAGCAGTACTTC. Protein product: CASSLRVTGGYEQYF. The gene calls are TRBV11-1 and TRBJ2-7; 9 positions agree with TRBD1. Germline-derived CDR1 and CDR2 are SGHAT and FQDESV (reference sequence). The V segment lost 3 bases and the J segment 3 bases; nucleotides outside the gene matches: 6. This CDR3 is 15 amino acids long.

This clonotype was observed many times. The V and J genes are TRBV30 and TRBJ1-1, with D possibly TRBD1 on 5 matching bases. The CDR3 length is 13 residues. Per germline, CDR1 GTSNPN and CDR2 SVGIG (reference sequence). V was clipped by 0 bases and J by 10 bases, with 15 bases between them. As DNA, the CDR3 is TGTGCCTGGAGTGTAAGGTCAACAACAGGAGCTTTCTTT. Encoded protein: CAWSVRSTTGAFF.

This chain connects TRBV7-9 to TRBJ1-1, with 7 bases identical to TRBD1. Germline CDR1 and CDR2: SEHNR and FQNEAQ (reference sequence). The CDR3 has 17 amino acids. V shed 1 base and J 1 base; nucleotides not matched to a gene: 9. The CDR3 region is CASSLGLGGQANTEAFF. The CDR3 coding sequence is TGTGCCAGCAGCTTAGGACTAGGCGGACAGGCGAACACTGAAGCTTTCTTT.

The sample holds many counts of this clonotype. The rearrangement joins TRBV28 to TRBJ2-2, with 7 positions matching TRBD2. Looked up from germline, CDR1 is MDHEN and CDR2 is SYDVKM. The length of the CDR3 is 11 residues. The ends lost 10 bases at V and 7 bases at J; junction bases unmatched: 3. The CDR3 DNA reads TGTGCCACGCTAGCGGACGGGGAGCTGTTTTTT. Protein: CATLADGELFF.

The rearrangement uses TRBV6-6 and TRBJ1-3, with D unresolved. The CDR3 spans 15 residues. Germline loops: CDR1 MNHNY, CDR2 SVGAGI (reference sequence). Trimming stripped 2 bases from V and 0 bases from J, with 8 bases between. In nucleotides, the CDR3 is TGTGCCAGCAGTTACCAGGAAACCTCTGGAAACACCATATATTTT. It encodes CASSYQETSGNTIYF.

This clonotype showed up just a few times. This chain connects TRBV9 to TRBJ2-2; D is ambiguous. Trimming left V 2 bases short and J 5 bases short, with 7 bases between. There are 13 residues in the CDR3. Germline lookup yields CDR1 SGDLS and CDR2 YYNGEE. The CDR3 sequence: CASSVIETGELFF. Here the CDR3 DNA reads TGTGCCAGCAGCGTTATAGAGACCGGGGAGCTGTTTTTT.

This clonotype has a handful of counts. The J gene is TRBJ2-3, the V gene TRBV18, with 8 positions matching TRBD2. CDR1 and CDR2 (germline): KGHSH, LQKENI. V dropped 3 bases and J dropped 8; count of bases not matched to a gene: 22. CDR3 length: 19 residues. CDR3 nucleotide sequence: TGTGCCAGCTCACCTAAAGGGGGTCCGGGACTAGTTAAACCCCCTACGCAGTATTTT. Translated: CASSPKGGPGLVKPPTQYF.

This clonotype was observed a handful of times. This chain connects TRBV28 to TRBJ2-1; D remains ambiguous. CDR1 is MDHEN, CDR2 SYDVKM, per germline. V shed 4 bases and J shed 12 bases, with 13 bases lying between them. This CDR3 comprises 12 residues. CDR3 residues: CASSSTIVGQFF. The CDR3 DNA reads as TGTGCCAGCAGTTCCACTATCGTTGGGCAGTTCTTC.

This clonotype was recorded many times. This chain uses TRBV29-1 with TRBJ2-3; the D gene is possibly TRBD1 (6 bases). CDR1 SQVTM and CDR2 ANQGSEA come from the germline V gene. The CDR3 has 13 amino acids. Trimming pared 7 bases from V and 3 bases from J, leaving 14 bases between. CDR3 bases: TGCAGCGCCCGGACAGCCAGAACAGATACGCAGTATTTT. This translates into CSARTARTDTQYF.

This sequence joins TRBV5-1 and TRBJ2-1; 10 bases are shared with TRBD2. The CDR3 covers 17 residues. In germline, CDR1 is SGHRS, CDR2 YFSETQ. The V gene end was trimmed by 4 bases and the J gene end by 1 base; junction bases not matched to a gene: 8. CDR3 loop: CASSLGELAGSYNEQFF. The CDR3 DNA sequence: TGCGCCAGCAGCCTGGGGGAACTAGCGGGATCCTACAATGAGCAGTTCTTC.

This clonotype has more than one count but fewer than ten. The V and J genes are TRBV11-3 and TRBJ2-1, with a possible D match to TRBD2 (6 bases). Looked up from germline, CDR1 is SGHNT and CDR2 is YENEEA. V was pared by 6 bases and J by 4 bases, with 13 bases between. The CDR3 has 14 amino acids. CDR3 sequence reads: CASSLGGVYNEQFF. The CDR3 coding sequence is TGTGCCAGCAGTCTCGGCGGGGTTTACAATGAGCAGTTCTTC.

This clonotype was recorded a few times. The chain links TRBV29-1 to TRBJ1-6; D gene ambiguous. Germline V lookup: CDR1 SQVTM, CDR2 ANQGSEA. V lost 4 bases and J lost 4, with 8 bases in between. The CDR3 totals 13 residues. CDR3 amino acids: CSVGDTYNSPLHF. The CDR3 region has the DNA TGCAGCGTTGGCGACACTTATAATTCACCCCTCCACTTT. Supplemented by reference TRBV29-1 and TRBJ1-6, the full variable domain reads SAVISQKPSRDICQRGTSLTIQCQVDSQVTMMFWYRQQPGQSLTLIATANQGSEATYESGFVIDKFPISRPNLTFSTLTVSNMSPEDSSIYLCSVGDTYNSPLHFGNGTRLTVT.

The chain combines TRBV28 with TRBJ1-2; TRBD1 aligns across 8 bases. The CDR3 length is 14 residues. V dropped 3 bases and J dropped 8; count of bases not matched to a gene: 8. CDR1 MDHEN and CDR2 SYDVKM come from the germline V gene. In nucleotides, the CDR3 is TGTGCCAGCAGTTTGGACAGGGTAGGGCGAGGCTACACCTTC. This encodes CASSLDRVGRGYTF.

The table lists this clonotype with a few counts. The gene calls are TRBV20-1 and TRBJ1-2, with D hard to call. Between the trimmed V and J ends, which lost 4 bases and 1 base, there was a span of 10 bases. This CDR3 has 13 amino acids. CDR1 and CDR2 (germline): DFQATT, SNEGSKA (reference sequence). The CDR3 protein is CSATKDLNYGYTF. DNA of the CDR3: TGCAGTGCTACGAAGGACCTTAACTATGGCTACACCTTC.

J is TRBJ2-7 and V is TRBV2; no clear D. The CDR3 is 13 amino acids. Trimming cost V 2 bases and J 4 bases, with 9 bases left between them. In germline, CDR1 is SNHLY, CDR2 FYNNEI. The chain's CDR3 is CASSETGDYEQYF. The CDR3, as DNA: TGTGCCAGCAGTGAAACTGGAGATTACGAGCAGTACTTC.